Given below is one T cell receptor beta chain in context. Its antigen is currently unknown. Every isolated RNA sample was fully reverse transcribed, so sequencing captured expressed TCRB transcripts. Assay: immunoSEQ multiplex PCR; the TCRdb copy retains only in-frame clones and omits some. The table records under 350,000 clones, around 15% of them present only once. Germline CDR1 is MNHNY and CDR2 is SVGAGI (reference sequence). The CDR3 is made up of 13 amino acids. V lost 8 bases, J lost 1 base, and 11 bases lay in between. These data originate in a study of beta chain features in type 1 diabetes. Broader study findings: Equally in patients and controls, shorter templates might have been favored by PCR. Within patients, naive, central memory and Treg TCRB repertoires seemed more similar than within healthy donors. Shorter TCRB CDR3s, moderately but significantly so, marked every one of the four CD4+ subsets in Type 1 diabetes patients.

The source of this sequence is a man aged 30-40 years with type 1 diabetes. Sequencing was done on a sample of naive CD4+ T cells from blood. The chain is built from TRBV6-6 and TRBJ1-1; tentative D call: TRBD1 (5 bases). The CDR3 sequence: CASGRGANTEAFF. CDR3 coding DNA: TGTGCCAGCGGGAGGGGCGCGAACACTGAAGCTTTCTTT.